A single sample is the source of the 18 T cell receptor beta chains below, sequenced in a study of blood T cell repertoires in COVID-19. Using immunoSEQ multiplex PCR, the repertoire was profiled, and TCRdb retains in-frame clones only, with some absent. In the table there are approximately 350,000 clones, around 83% of which are singletons. Sequences were obtained from PBMCs or T cells enriched from blood (not recorded which). The receptors were sampled from a woman in her forties or fifties who had recovered from COVID-19.

The chain is built from TRBV7-2 and TRBJ1-2; D perhaps matches TRBD1 (5 bases). Germline CDR1 reads SGHTA; CDR2 reads FQGNSA. This CDR3 is built from 15 residues. The V gene lost 1 base and the J gene lost 4 bases, with 13 bases spanning the gap. The CDR3 reads CASSLDGGVGYGYTF. CDR3 DNA: TGTGCCAGCAGCTTAGATGGGGGGGTCGGCTATGGCTACACCTTC.

J is TRBJ2-3 and V is TRBV11-3; 7 bases line up with TRBD2. The CDR3 extends over 16 amino acids. Germline CDR1 is SGHNT and CDR2 is YENEEA. J lost 1 base, V lost 1 base, and 5 bases had no gene match. CDR3 in amino acids: CASSLGRAGGTDTQYF. The CDR3 bases are TGTGCCAGCAGCTTAGGTAGGGCGGGGGGCACAGATACGCAGTATTTT.

The chain links TRBV2 to TRBJ2-5, with a weak D call TRBD2 (6 bases). The CDR3 covers 14 residues. Between the trimmed V and J ends, which lost 5 bases and 2 bases, there was a span of 12 bases. Germline CDR1 SNHLY, CDR2 FYNNEI. The CDR3 protein is CASSSSGSQETQYF. The CDR3 DNA reads as TGTGCCAGCAGTAGTAGCGGATCACAAGAGACCCAGTACTTC.

This chain connects TRBV28 to TRBJ2-7, with a weak D call TRBD1 (6 bases). V lost 6 bases, J lost 6 bases, and 18 bases lay in between. The CDR3 is 14 amino acids. Germline CDR1 reads MDHEN; CDR2 reads SYDVKM. For the CDR3, the DNA is TGTGCCAGCAGCCCCCCCTTTTCAGGGGCCGAGCAGTACTTC. As protein: CASSPPFSGAEQYF. Filled out from reference TRBV28 and TRBJ2-7, the complete variable domain reads DVKVTQSSRYLVKRTGEKVFLECVQDMDHENMFWYRQDPGLGLRLIYFSYDVKMKEKGDIPEGYSVSREKKERFSLILESASTNQTSMYLCASSPPFSGAEQYFGPGTRLTVT.

The chain combines TRBV13 with TRBJ1-5, with 7 bases identical to TRBD1. J gave up 3 bases and V 5 bases, and 4 bases lay outside the gene matches. The CDR3 loop spans 14 amino acids. The germline gives CDR1 PRHDT, CDR2 FYEKMQ (reference sequence). The CDR3 here is CASSPGQANQPQHF. Written as DNA, the CDR3 is TGTGCCAGCAGCCCCGGACAGGCCAATCAGCCCCAGCATTTT. The variable domain in full, completed from reference TRBV13 and TRBJ1-5, reads AAGVIQSPRHLIKEKRETATLKCYPIPRHDTVYWYQQGPGQDPQFLISFYEKMQSDKGSIPDRFSAQQFSDYHSELNMSSLELGDSALYFCASSPGQANQPQHFGDGTRLSIL.

The table lists this clone with a count of one. The chain carries TRBV30 and TRBJ2-3; tentative D call: TRBD1 (6 bases). This CDR3 has 13 residues. Trimming removed 4 bases from V and 4 bases from J, with 12 bases in between. Per the germline V gene, CDR1 is GTSNPN and CDR2 is SVGIG (reference sequence). The CDR3 DNA reads TGTGCCTGGAACGACAGGTTTTCAGATACGCAGTATTTT. Its translation: CAWNDRFSDTQYF. The complete variable domain, with remaining parts taken from reference TRBV30 and TRBJ2-3, reads SQTIHQWPATLVQPVGSPLSLECTVEGTSNPNLYWYRQAAGRGLQLLFYSVGIGQISSEVPQNLSASRPQDRQFILSSKKLLLSDSGFYLCAWNDRFSDTQYFGPGTRLTVL.

V usage is TRBV12-3 or TRBV12-4 and J usage is TRBJ2-7; D is ambiguous. The V gene lost 4 bases and the J gene lost 10 bases, with 11 bases spanning the gap. This CDR3 is built from 11 residues. The CDR3 protein is CASSSGTEQYF. CDR3 nucleotides: TGTGCCAGCAGTTCAGGAACCGAACAGTACTTC.

V and J are TRBV6-2 or TRBV6-3 and TRBJ2-5; 8 nucleotides align to TRBD2. The CDR3 consists of 15 residues. Trimming took 0 bases from V and 4 from J; bases not matched to a gene: 4. Germline V CDR1 and CDR2: MNHEY, SVGEGT. The CDR3 sequence is CASSYSRGAAETQYF. CDR3 sequence (DNA): TGTGCCAGCAGTTACTCGCGGGGGGCCGCAGAGACCCAGTACTTC.

The rearrangement joins TRBV7-2 to TRBJ1-4; 11 bases are a match to TRBD1. J was trimmed by 10 bases and V by 5 bases; bases with no gene match: 9. Germline V lookup: CDR1 SGHTA, CDR2 FQGNSA. The CDR3 covers 15 residues. The CDR3 DNA reads TGTGCCAGCAGCCCCTCCGGGACAGGGGGGGGAAAACTGTTTTTT. Amino acids: CASSPSGTGGGKLFF.

The chain joins TRBV9 to TRBJ2-3; 9 nucleotides line up with TRBD2. Germline assignment: CDR1 SGDLS and CDR2 YYNGEE. Trimming cost V 5 bases and J 3 bases; bases outside gene matches: 4. There are 14 residues in the CDR3. The CDR3 is CASSPGLATDTQYF. Here the CDR3 DNA reads TGTGCCAGCAGTCCGGGACTAGCAACAGATACGCAGTATTTT.

This clone was seen ten or more times. This chain links TRBV28 with TRBJ1-2; D might be TRBD1 (6 bases). Trimming removed 4 bases from V and 7 bases from J, with 19 bases in between. The CDR3 spans 15 residues. CDR1 and CDR2 from the germline V gene are MDHEN and SYDVKM. CDR3 DNA sequence: TGTGCCAGCAGTTCCCCCCGGACTCACAGGGTTGGCTACACCTTC. Amino acid sequence: CASSSPRTHRVGYTF.

The V and J genes are TRBV15 and TRBJ1-3, with D maybe TRBD1 (6 bases). The CDR3 sequence is 14 residues long. Germline-derived CDR1 and CDR2 are LNHNV and YYDKDF (reference sequence). Trimming took off 3 bases at V and 4 bases at J, with 10 bases between the two ends. This chain's CDR3 is CATSSPGQGNTIYF. For the CDR3, the DNA is TGTGCCACCAGCAGCCCTGGACAGGGAAACACCATATATTTT.

The chain combines TRBV5-4 with TRBJ2-1, with 11 nucleotides matching TRBD1. The trim removed 4 bases at V and 0 bases at J, leaving 3 bases unmatched. The V gene's germline CDR1 is SGHNT and CDR2 YYREEE (reference sequence). The CDR3 covers 16 residues. The CDR3 loop reads CASSTGTGGSYNEQFF. The CDR3 bases are TGTGCCAGCAGCACGGGGACAGGGGGCTCCTACAATGAGCAGTTCTTC.

This clone was counted a single time. This chain connects TRBV10-2 to TRBJ2-2; 8 positions match TRBD1. With V trimmed by 6 bases and J by 2 bases, 5 bases remained unmatched. This CDR3 region has 15 residues. The germline gives CDR1 WSHSY, CDR2 SAAADI. CDR3 sequence reads: CASRRTGLNTGELFF. The CDR3, as DNA: TGCGCCAGCAGGCGGACAGGGCTTAACACCGGGGAGCTGTTTTTT.

This clone was observed a handful of times. The chain links TRBV5-8 to TRBJ1-5; D gene unclear. Germline V CDR1 and CDR2: SGHTS, YDEGEE. The V gene lost 6 bases and the J gene lost 0 bases, with 7 bases spanning the gap. The CDR3 is 13 residues long. The DNA of the CDR3 is TGTGCCAGCAACCCTACTAGCAATCAGCCCCAGCATTTT. Translated, it gives CASNPTSNQPQHF.

The chain links TRBV9 to TRBJ2-3; D is unresolved. Germline assignment: CDR1 SGDLS and CDR2 YYNGEE. V was cut by 1 base and J by 4 bases, with 4 bases left in between. The CDR3 covers 12 residues. As DNA, the CDR3 is TGTGCCAGCAGCGTACCTCCAGATACGCAGTATTTT. Protein product: CASSVPPDTQYF.

This chain connects TRBV27 to TRBJ2-3; no clear D. The germline gives CDR1 MNHEY, CDR2 SMNVEV (reference sequence). The CDR3 has 12 residues. Trimming took 6 bases from V and 5 from J, leaving 9 bases between them. In nucleotides, the CDR3 is TGTGCCAGCAGATCCCAGCGAGATACGCAGTATTTT. It encodes CASRSQRDTQYF.

This clone was seen once. This chain uses TRBV7-2 with TRBJ1-2, with 10 nucleotides matching TRBD1. Germline CDR1 and CDR2: SGHTA and FQGNSA. The CDR3 runs to 14 residues. The V gene end was trimmed by 5 bases and the J gene end by 8 bases; junction bases not matched to a gene: 8. The CDR3 protein is CASSQVTGGTGYTF. For the CDR3, the DNA is TGTGCCAGCAGCCAGGTGACAGGGGGCACGGGCTACACCTTC.